Listed below are T cell receptor beta chains from one sample, sequenced in a study of human T cells and chemical hapten exposure. A single record per CDR3 protein comes from TCRdb applying MiXCR to the RACE reads. Among approximately 370,000 distinct CDR3 sequences listed, around 5.5% were seen once. Sample: whole blood, taken in connection with sensitization to the hapten diphenylcyclopropenone (DPC). The receptors here all came from a woman aged 18-29 years with alopecia areata. Some clones in this sample may be carry-over from other donors' samples. The CDR3 runs from the conserved cysteine through the conserved F or W. A D gene is named only where the DNA matches it firmly. Not all rows give a size; the values are once, few, many and, for expanded clones, a class.

J gene	V gene	D gene	clone size	CDR3 length	CDR3 DNA	CDR3 protein
TRBJ2-2	TRBV7-4	TRBD1	few	20	TGTGCCAGCAGCTTACTCGCTCGGGACAGGGGCCAACTATTCACCGGGGAGCTGTTTTTT	CASSLLARDRGQLFTGELFF
TRBJ1-1	TRBV11-3	NA	NA	14	TGTGCCAGCAGCTTAGATCGTCATAACACTGAAGCTTTCTTT	CASSLDRHNTEAFF
TRBJ2-2	TRBV2	TRBD1	few	15	TGTGCCGGGTCCTCAGGGGGAGTGAACACCGGGGAGCTGTTTTTT	CAGSSGGVNTGELFF
TRBJ2-1	TRBV6-1	NA	few	13	TGTGCCAGCAGTGTTGTTTTGGACGATGAGCAGTTCTTC	CASSVVLDDEQFF
TRBJ1-2	TRBV12-3/TRBV12-4	NA	few	15	TGTGCCAGCAGTTTGGATCAATGGCCTAACTATGGCTACACCTTC	CASSLDQWPNYGYTF
TRBJ2-7	TRBV27	NA	many	13	TGTGCCAGCAGTTTAAGTACAGACTACGAGCAGTACTTC	CASSLSTDYEQYF
TRBJ2-1	TRBV4-1	TRBD1	few	15	TGCGCCAGCAGCCAAGTAGGGGGCACCTACAATGAGCAGTTCTTC	CASSQVGGTYNEQFF
TRBJ2-5	TRBV20-1	NA	NA	10	TGCAGTGCTTGGGGAGAGACCCAGTACTTC	CSAWGETQYF
TRBJ1-3	TRBV29-1	NA	few	14	TGCAGCGTTCTGGCAGGGGACTCTGGAAACACCATATATTTT	CSVLAGDSGNTIYF
TRBJ1-5	TRBV6-2/TRBV6-3	NA	NA	15	TGTGCCAGCAGTTACGGGGGGCCAACAATTTCTGCCCAGCATTTT	CASSYGGPTISAQHF
TRBJ2-3	TRBV7-2	NA	few	15	TGTGCCAGCAGCTTAGGGGGGTTAGCCCAGGATACGCAGTATTTT	CASSLGGLAQDTQYF
TRBJ1-3	TRBV18	TRBD1	many	17	TGTGCCAGCTCACCGAACAACAACAGGGGGTCTGGAAACACCATATATTTT	CASSPNNNRGSGNTIYF
TRBJ2-7	TRBV9	NA	few	13	TGTGCCAGCAGCGCAACGGACACCTACGAGCAGTACTTC	CASSATDTYEQYF
TRBJ2-1	TRBV20-1	TRBD1	many	14	TGCAGTGCCCACCGGGACAGTGATTTCAATGAGCAGTTCTTC	CSAHRDSDFNEQFF
TRBJ2-1	TRBV7-3	NA	NA	16	TGTGCCAGCAGCCCAACGTCCGGGACGCCTTCCAATGAGCAGTTCTTC	CASSPTSGTPSNEQFF
TRBJ1-5	TRBV4-1	NA	many	15	TGCGCCAGCAGCCAGGGGGAGGCTAGCAATCAGCCCCAGCATTTT	CASSQGEASNQPQHF
TRBJ1-5	TRBV2	NA	many	18	TGTGCCAGCAGCAAAACAGGAGCGGGAATCGGGACCAATCAGCCCCAGCATTTT	CASSKTGAGIGTNQPQHF
TRBJ1-5	TRBV5-1	NA	many	14	TGCGCCAGCAGCTTGAGTGGCCCGAATCAGCCCCAGCATTTT	CASSLSGPNQPQHF
TRBJ2-3	TRBV20-1	NA	few	17	TGCAGTGCTAGATCTCCGGTGGTAGTTATTCGCACAGATACGCAGTATTTT	CSARSPVVVIRTDTQYF
TRBJ1-2	TRBV6-5	TRBD1	NA	16	TGTGCCAGCACCGATACACCGGACAGGAGTGTCTATGGCTACACCTTC	CASTDTPDRSVYGYTF
TRBJ2-3	TRBV4-2	NA	NA	15	TGTGCCAGCAGCCAGGGGGGCAGACGCACAGATACGCAGTATTTT	CASSQGGRRTDTQYF
TRBJ1-5	TRBV18	TRBD1	many	16	TGTGCCAGCTCTACCGGGACAGGGGTTAGCAATCAGCCCCAGCATTTT	CASSTGTGVSNQPQHF
TRBJ2-6	TRBV28	NA	NA	16	TGTGCCAGCAGTTTAATCTTAGGGTCTGGGGCCAACGTCCTGACTTTC	CASSLILGSGANVLTF
TRBJ2-3	TRBV3-1	NA	few	14	TGTGCCAGCAGCCAAAACGGGGCTTACGATACGCAGTATTTT	CASSQNGAYDTQYF